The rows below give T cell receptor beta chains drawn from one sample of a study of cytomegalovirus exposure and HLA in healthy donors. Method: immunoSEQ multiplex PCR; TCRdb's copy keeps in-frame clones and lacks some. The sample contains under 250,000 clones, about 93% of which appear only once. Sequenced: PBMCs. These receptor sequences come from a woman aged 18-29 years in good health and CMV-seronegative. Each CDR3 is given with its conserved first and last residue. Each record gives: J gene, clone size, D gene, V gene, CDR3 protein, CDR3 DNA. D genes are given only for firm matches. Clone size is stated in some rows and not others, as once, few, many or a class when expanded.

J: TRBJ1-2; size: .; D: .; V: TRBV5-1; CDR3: CASSLDRVGLGGYTF; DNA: TGCGCCAGCAGCTTGGATAGGGTGGGGCTAGGAGGCTACACCTTC
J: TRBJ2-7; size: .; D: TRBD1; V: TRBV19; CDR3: CASIGGQGDHEQYF; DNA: TGTGCCAGTATCGGGGGACAGGGGGACCACGAGCAGTACTTC
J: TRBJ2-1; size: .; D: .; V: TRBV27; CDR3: CASSPEGQLGSYNEQFF; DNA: TGTGCCAGCAGTCCAGAAGGACAGCTAGGCTCCTACAATGAGCAGTTCTTC
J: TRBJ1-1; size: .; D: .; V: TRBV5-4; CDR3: CASSRLTGTEAFF; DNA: TGTGCCAGCAGCCGACTAACCGGGACTGAAGCTTTCTTT
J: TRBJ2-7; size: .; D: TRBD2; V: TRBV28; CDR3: CASPYTGGVSGTPIYEQYF; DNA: TGTGCCAGCCCTTACACCGGAGGGGTTAGCGGGACCCCAATCTACGAGCAGTACTTC
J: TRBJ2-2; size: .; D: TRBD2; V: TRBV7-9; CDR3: CASSLLRRERSGELFF; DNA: TGTGCCAGCAGCTTATTGAGGCGGGAGAGGTCCGGGGAGCTGTTTTTT
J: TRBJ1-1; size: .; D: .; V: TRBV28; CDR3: CASSLGPPGGGAFF; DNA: TGTGCCAGCAGTTTAGGACCGCCTGGCGGGGGAGCTTTCTTT
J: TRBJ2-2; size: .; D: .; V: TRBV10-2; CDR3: CATKRTINTGELFF; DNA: TGCGCCACCAAACGTACTATCAACACCGGGGAGCTGTTTTTT
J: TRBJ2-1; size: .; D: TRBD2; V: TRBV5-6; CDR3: CASSPTSGSLDEQFF; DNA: TGTGCCAGCAGTCCGACTAGCGGGAGTCTCGATGAGCAGTTCTTC
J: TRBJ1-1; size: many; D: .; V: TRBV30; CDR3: CAWSQGWTEAFF; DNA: TGTGCCTGGAGCCAGGGTTGGACTGAAGCTTTCTTT
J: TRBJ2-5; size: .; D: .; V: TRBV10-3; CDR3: CAISAGTLKETQYF; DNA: TGTGCCATCAGTGCCGGGACACTAAAAGAGACCCAGTACTTC
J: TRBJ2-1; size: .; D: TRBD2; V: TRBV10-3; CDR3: CAISESGGPYNEQFF; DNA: TGTGCCATCAGTGAGTCGGGAGGGCCATACAATGAGCAGTTCTTC
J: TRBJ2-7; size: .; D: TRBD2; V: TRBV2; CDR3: CAILKTSGYSYEQYF; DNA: TGTGCCATCCTAAAGACTAGCGGGTACTCCTACGAGCAGTACTTC
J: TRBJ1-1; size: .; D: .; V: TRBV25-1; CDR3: CASSGFVLDGRTEAFF; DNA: TGTGCCAGCAGTGGATTCGTGCTTGACGGGAGGACTGAAGCTTTCTTT
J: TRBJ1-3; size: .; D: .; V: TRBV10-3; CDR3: CAIRSGNTIYF; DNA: TGTGCCATCAGATCGGGAAACACCATATATTTT
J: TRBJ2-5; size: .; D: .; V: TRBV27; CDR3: CASSGSLMGTQYF; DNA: TGTGCCAGCAGCGGGAGCCTGATGGGGACCCAGTACTTC
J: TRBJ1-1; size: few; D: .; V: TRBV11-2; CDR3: CASSLVGVTEAFF; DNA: TGTGCCAGCAGCTTAGTCGGAGTTACTGAAGCTTTCTTT
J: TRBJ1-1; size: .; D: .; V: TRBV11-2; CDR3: CASSLGTDTNVRRAFF; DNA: TGTGCCAGCAGCTTAGGGACAGACACAAACGTTAGAAGAGCTTTCTTT
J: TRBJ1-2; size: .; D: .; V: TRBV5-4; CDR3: CASRGGETFYGYTF; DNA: TGTGCCAGCAGGGGGGGGGAGACCTTCTATGGCTACACCTTC
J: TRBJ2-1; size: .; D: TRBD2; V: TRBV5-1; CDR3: CASSLESWLAGGNEQFF; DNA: TGCGCCAGCAGCTTGGAATCGTGGCTAGCGGGAGGTAATGAGCAGTTCTTC
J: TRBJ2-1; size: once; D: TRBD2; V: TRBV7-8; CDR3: CASSPRLAGAYNEQFF; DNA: TGTGCCAGCAGCCCGCGACTAGCGGGAGCCTACAATGAGCAGTTCTTC
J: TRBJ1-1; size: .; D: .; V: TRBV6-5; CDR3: CATRRGREAFF; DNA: TGTGCCACAAGAAGGGGCCGAGAAGCTTTCTTT
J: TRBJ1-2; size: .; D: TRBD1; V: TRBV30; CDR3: CAWSATLTTGNYGYTF; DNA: TGTGCCTGGAGTGCGACACTAACGACAGGGAACTATGGCTACACCTTC
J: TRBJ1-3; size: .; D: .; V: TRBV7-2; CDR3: CASSFFAHNSGNTIYF; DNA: TGTGCCAGCAGCTTTTTTGCCCACAACTCTGGAAACACCATATATTTT